A selection of T cell receptor beta chains follows, all from one sample in a study of blood T cell repertoires in COVID-19. The repertoire was sequenced with immunoSEQ multiplex PCR; TCRdb's copy has only in-frame clones and lacks some. The sample has fewer than 300,000 clones; approximately 80% are singletons. Sequencing used peripheral blood. Receptors were obtained from a woman in her sixties or seventies with active or convalescent COVID-19. CDR3s include the opening cysteine and the closing phenylalanine or tryptophan. The D gene is left open where the match is weak. Rows give clone size only sometimes, using once, few, many, or a class for an expanded clone.

D: TRBD2; V: TRBV6-2/TRBV6-3; J: TRBJ2-7; size: .; DNA: TGTGCCAGCAGTTACGCGGGGGAGATCTACGAGCAGTACTTC; CDR3: CASSYAGEIYEQYF
D: TRBD1; V: TRBV28; J: TRBJ2-6; size: .; DNA: TGTGCCAGCCGACAGGGTAGAAACACTGGGGCCAACGTCCTGACTTTC; CDR3: CASRQGRNTGANVLTF
D: .; V: TRBV4-1; J: TRBJ2-1; size: .; DNA: TGCGCCAGCAGCCAAGCACTTCTAGGTCCTAGCAATGAGCAGTTCTTC; CDR3: CASSQALLGPSNEQFF
D: TRBD2; V: TRBV4-1; J: TRBJ2-5; size: .; DNA: TGCGCCAGCAGCCAACCACTAGCGGGGGGACGAAGGAAGACCCAGTACTTC; CDR3: CASSQPLAGGRRKTQYF
D: TRBD1; V: TRBV9; J: TRBJ1-6; size: .; DNA: TGTGCCAGCAGAGGACAGGGGGTGTCACCCCTCCACTTT; CDR3: CASRGQGVSPLHF
D: .; V: TRBV7-9; J: TRBJ2-7; size: few; DNA: TGTGCCAGCAGCCCTGACACTTCCTACGAGCAGTACTTC; CDR3: CASSPDTSYEQYF
D: TRBD1; V: TRBV30; J: TRBJ1-2; size: once; DNA: TGTGCCTGGAGTGTTGGCAGGGGGTATGGCTACACCTTC; CDR3: CAWSVGRGYGYTF
D: .; V: TRBV19; J: TRBJ2-6; size: .; DNA: TGTGCCAGTAACCAGCCCCGAGACTGGTCGAGCTCTGGGGCCAACGTCCTGACTTTC; CDR3: CASNQPRDWSSSGANVLTF
D: .; V: TRBV2; J: TRBJ1-4; size: .; DNA: TGTGCCAGCGGGGATTGGGGGCCGGGTGAAAAACTGTTTTTT; CDR3: CASGDWGPGEKLFF
D: .; V: TRBV5-6; J: TRBJ2-1; size: medium-sized; DNA: TGTGCCAGCAGCTTGATCCAAGAGCAGTTCTTC; CDR3: CASSLIQEQFF
D: .; V: TRBV3-1/TRBV3-2; J: TRBJ1-3; size: .; DNA: TGTGCCAGCAGCACTATCCCGCCCGTGGGGGCAGGAAACACCATATATTTT; CDR3: CASSTIPPVGAGNTIYF
D: TRBD1; V: TRBV29-1; J: TRBJ1-1; size: .; DNA: TGCAGCGTTGTCCGGACAGGGGAAGGGACTGAAGCTTTCTTT; CDR3: CSVVRTGEGTEAFF
D: TRBD1; V: TRBV7-3; J: TRBJ1-1; size: .; DNA: TGTGCCAGCAGCTCGGACAGGGTCCGGGGAACTGAAGCTTTCTTT; CDR3: CASSSDRVRGTEAFF
D: TRBD1; V: TRBV2; J: TRBJ1-6; size: few; DNA: TGTGCCAGCAGTGCCAATTTTATGGACAGGTTTGGTTTTGGTTCACCCCTCCACTTT; CDR3: CASSANFMDRFGFGSPLHF
D: TRBD2; V: TRBV27; J: TRBJ2-2; size: .; DNA: TGTGCCAGCTCTCGGGGGGGGGCATACACCGGGGAGCTGTTTTTT; CDR3: CASSRGGAYTGELFF
D: TRBD1; V: TRBV5-1; J: TRBJ1-6; size: .; DNA: TGCGCCAGCAACGAATACCGACAGGGGCTGGGTAATTCACCCCTCCACTTT; CDR3: CASNEYRQGLGNSPLHF